Shown below are 2 T cell receptor beta chains from a single sample sequenced in a study of cytomegalovirus exposure and HLA in healthy donors. The PCR employed 60 Vbeta primers together with 13 Jbeta primers. TCRdb keeps only in-frame clones here, not all; method: immunoSEQ multiplex PCR. The data show 200,000 to 250,000 clones, 82% seen once. Sequences were obtained from PBMCs. The receptors were gathered from a woman between 40 and 55 years old in good health and CMV-seropositive.

With respect to this clone: This sequence may be a read error, since a much larger clone differs from it by one base. Written as DNA, the CDR3 is TGCGCCAGCAGCTCACAGGGAAACACTGAAGCTTTCTTT. This encodes CASSSQGNTEAFF. The chain has TRBV5-1 and TRBJ1-1, with a tentative D call TRBD1 (6 bases). The CDR3 loop spans 13 amino acids. Germline V CDR1 and CDR2: SGHRS, YFSETQ. Trimming shortened V by 3 bases and J by 2 bases, and 8 bases separated the two germline ends.

V gene TRBV2 combines with J gene TRBJ2-2; TRBD1 aligns across 8 bases. V was clipped by 3 bases and J by 3 bases; unmatched bases: 3. Germline V gene data show CDR1 as SNHLY and CDR2 as FYNNEI. This CDR3 comprises 15 residues. In DNA form, the CDR3 reads TGTGCCAGCAGTGATTACAGGGGGGACACCGGGGAGCTGTTTTTT. It codes for CASSDYRGDTGELFF.